The T cell receptor beta chain described here comes from a study of beta chain features in type 1 diabetes. The CDR3 spans 15 residues. The ends were cut back, 5 bases at V and 4 bases at J, with 17 bases in the middle. Germline assignment: CDR1 LGHNA and CDR2 YSLEER. There are a few counts of this clone. The authors reverse transcribed all of the isolated RNA, so sequencing captured expressed TCRB transcripts. TCRdb keeps only in-frame clones here, not all; method: immunoSEQ multiplex PCR. Here the sample spans about 620,000 clones, 15% to 18% being singletons. The chain combines TRBV4-3 with TRBJ1-2; no firm D call. Sequencing was done on a sample of naive CD4+ T cells from blood. This clonotype originated in a man aged 18 to 35 in good health. The CDR3 reads CASSAGKQSRYGYTF. The CDR3 DNA is TGCGCCAGCAGCGCCGGGAAGCAATCCCGCTATGGCTACACCTTC.